The 25 T cell receptor beta chains below come from one sample, sequenced in a study of shared clonotypes between healthy human individuals. Clones were read by immunoSEQ multiplex PCR, and TCRdb kept only the in-frame ones, dropping some. The data hold around 2,000,000 clones, with just over 90% observed a single time. Naive CD8 cells, CD45RO-negative and positively selected for CCR7, excluded terminally differentiated effector memory CD45RA+ cells. The sample comprised naive CD8+ T cells from PBMCs. Receptors originate from a man between 18 and 29 years old in good health. Some clones in this sample may be carry-over from other donors' samples.

This chain connects TRBV5-6 to TRBJ2-7, with TRBD2 matching over 8 bases. The CDR3 totals 15 residues. Germline V gene data show CDR1 as SGHDT and CDR2 as YYEEEE. V trimming: 3 bases; J trimming: 4 bases; junction bases outside the gene matches: 9. The CDR3 sequence is CASSSPSGPLYEQYF. The DNA for the CDR3 is TGTGCCAGCAGCTCCCCTAGCGGGCCACTTTACGAGCAGTACTTC.

The chain couples TRBV28 to TRBJ2-1; tentatively, D is TRBD1 (5 bases). The CDR3 loop spans 16 amino acids. CDR1 MDHEN and CDR2 SYDVKM come from the germline V gene. The V gene lost 7 bases and the J gene lost 2 bases, with 18 bases spanning the gap. The CDR3 here is CASTPIWTDTYNEQFF. CDR3 DNA: TGTGCCAGCACCCCGATCTGGACGGACACCTACAATGAGCAGTTCTTC.

V is TRBV6-5 and J is TRBJ1-1; 7 bases line up with TRBD1. The CDR3 covers 14 residues. Germline assignment: CDR1 MNHEY and CDR2 SVGAGI. Trimming took 7 bases from V and 3 from J; bases not matched to a gene: 8. The CDR3 is CASNPTGRDTEAFF. Written as DNA, the CDR3 is TGTGCCAGCAACCCGACAGGGAGGGACACTGAAGCTTTCTTT.

The chain links TRBV11-2 to TRBJ2-2; 8 bases map to TRBD1. Germline CDR1 reads SGHAT; CDR2 reads FQNNGV. The CDR3 runs 18 residues. The J segment lost 1 base and the V segment lost 6 bases, leaving 13 bases of the junction unmatched. This CDR3 reads CASRGIGTGHMNTGELFF. CDR3 sequence (DNA): TGTGCCAGCAGGGGTATCGGGACAGGCCACATGAACACCGGGGAGCTGTTTTTT.

The chain links TRBV28 to TRBJ1-6; D uncertain. The germline gives CDR1 MDHEN, CDR2 SYDVKM. CDR3 length: 15 residues. V was cut by 2 bases and J by 4 bases, with 9 bases left in between. In DNA, the CDR3 is TGTGCCAGCAGTTTAGGCCACAGATATAATTCACCCCTCCACTTT. It yields the protein CASSLGHRYNSPLHF.

This chain connects TRBV10-1 to TRBJ2-1, with 7 bases aligning to TRBD1. CDR3 length: 15 amino acids. J lost 7 bases, V lost 4 bases, and 10 bases had no gene match. Germline loops: CDR1 WNHNN, CDR2 SYGVQD (reference sequence). For the CDR3, the DNA is TGCGCCAGCAGTGGCCGGGTAATGGACAGGAATGAGCAGTTCTTC. This gives the protein CASSGRVMDRNEQFF.

The table lists this clone with a count of one. The CDR3: CASSPLGERYYEQYF. CDR3 coding DNA: TGTGCCAGCAGTCCCTTGGGGGAGAGGTATTACGAGCAGTACTTC. This chain joins TRBV27 and TRBJ2-7; D tentatively reads TRBD1 or TRBD2 (5 bases each). Trimming removed 5 bases from V and 4 bases from J, with 18 bases in between. CDR1 and CDR2 (germline): MNHEY, SMNVEV (reference sequence). This CDR3 has 15 amino acids.

The chain couples TRBV19 to TRBJ1-3; D is uncertain. The CDR3 runs to 15 residues. The V end was cut by 3 bases, the J end by 8 bases, with 17 bases between. The germline V gene encodes CDR1 LNHDA and CDR2 SQIVND (reference sequence). This CDR3 reads CASSIRAYSRDTIYF. CDR3 bases: TGTGCCAGTAGTATCCGGGCGTATTCCCGGGACACCATATATTTT. The complete variable domain, with remaining parts taken from reference TRBV19 and TRBJ1-3, reads DGGITQSPKYLFRKEGQNVTLSCEQNLNHDAMYWYRQDPGQGLRLIYYSQIVNDFQKGDIAEGYSVSREKKESFPLTVTSAQKNPTAFYLCASSIRAYSRDTIYFGEGSWLTVV.

The J gene is TRBJ2-7, the V gene TRBV4-1, with 7 nucleotides matching TRBD2. CDR3 length equals 17 residues. CDR1 and CDR2 from the germline V gene are MGHRA and YSYEKL. V lost 4 bases, J lost 3 bases, and 15 bases stayed unmatched. CDR3 sequence (DNA): TGCGCCAGCAGCCGGCAGGCTAGCGGCGTTTCTGGCTACGAGCAGTACTTC. Amino acids: CASSRQASGVSGYEQYF.

V gene TRBV7-7 combines with J gene TRBJ2-5; D unresolved. Per germline, CDR1 SSHAT and CDR2 FNYEAQ (reference sequence). CDR3 size: 13 residues. V lost 5 bases and J 5 bases, leaving 12 bases between the germline ends. CDR3 in DNA: TGTGCCAGCAGCAGAGCCCGTGGGGAGACCCAGTACTTC. Translation gives CASSRARGETQYF.

The chain joins TRBV28 to TRBJ2-2; 7 bases align to TRBD2. This CDR3 has 17 amino acids. V lost 2 bases to trimming and J lost 4 bases; unmatched junction nucleotides: 10. Per the germline V gene, CDR1 is MDHEN and CDR2 is SYDVKM. CDR3 bases: TGTGCCAGCAGTTTAATTTTCTGGGGGGGTGTCACCGGGGAGCTGTTTTTT. The encoded protein is CASSLIFWGGVTGELFF.

The chain is built from TRBV28 and TRBJ1-5, with D tentatively TRBD1 (6 bases). The CDR3 sequence is 15 residues long. CDR1 MDHEN and CDR2 SYDVKM come from the germline V gene. The germline V and J ends were trimmed by 8 bases and 13 bases, with 27 bases remaining between them. The DNA of the CDR3 is TGTGCCAGCTCAGTGAAACGGGACATCGGGCTGCCTCAGCATTTT. It yields the protein CASSVKRDIGLPQHF.

The chain has TRBV18 and TRBJ2-3; TRBD1 matches at 7 bases. Germline CDR1 and CDR2: KGHSH and LQKENI. The ends lost 3 bases at V and 1 base at J; junction bases unmatched: 7. The CDR3 is 16 amino acids. As DNA, the CDR3 is TGTGCCAGCTCACCTAAGACAGGGATGGGCACAGATACGCAGTATTTT. Encoded protein: CASSPKTGMGTDTQYF.

The genes are TRBV7-9 and TRBJ2-1; TRBD2 aligns across 9 bases. CDR1 and CDR2 from the germline V gene are SEHNR and FQNEAQ (reference sequence). This CDR3 contains 13 residues. J gave up 6 bases and V 6 bases, and 3 bases lay outside the gene matches. CDR3 sequence reads: CASRAGGGNEQFF. In DNA, the CDR3 is TGTGCCAGCAGAGCGGGAGGTGGCAATGAGCAGTTCTTC. The variable domain in full, with the rest retrieved from reference TRBV7-9 and TRBJ2-1, is DTGVSQNPRHKITKRGQNVTFRCDPISEHNRLYWYRQTLGQGPEFLTYFQNEAQLEKSRLLSDRFSAERPKGSFSTLEIQRTEQGDSAMYLCASRAGGGNEQFFGPGTRLTVL.

The rearrangement links TRBV2 to TRBJ2-7; the D call may be TRBD1 or TRBD2 (5 bases each). The germline CDR1 and CDR2 sequences are SNHLY and FYNNEI. V lost 2 bases to trimming and J lost 4 bases, with 18 bases between them. The CDR3 covers 16 residues. The CDR3 DNA is TGTGCCAGCAGTGAACGAGGGGCCTACCGGGGTTACGAGCAGTACTTC. Translating it yields CASSERGAYRGYEQYF.

V usage is TRBV7-6 and J usage is TRBJ2-7; D gene uncertain. CDR3 length: 14 amino acids. V was pared by 4 bases and J by 6 bases, with 16 bases between. CDR1 and CDR2 (germline): SGHVS, FNYEAQ. The CDR3 DNA follows: TGTGCCAGCAGCTCTACCGTAGGTTTAGTCGAGCAGTACTTC. Protein: CASSSTVGLVEQYF. Looking up the rest from reference TRBV7-6 and TRBJ2-7 gives the full variable domain: GAGVSQSPRYKVTKRGQDVALRCDPISGHVSLYWYRQALGQGPEFLTYFNYEAQQDKSGLPNDRFSAERPEGSISTLTIQRTEQRDSAMYRCASSSTVGLVEQYFGPGTRLTVT.

This chain connects TRBV6-5 to TRBJ2-7; D is perhaps TRBD1 (5 bases). The V gene's germline CDR1 is MNHEY and CDR2 SVGAGI. CDR3 length: 15 residues. V gave up 2 bases and J gave up 0 bases, with 11 bases separating them. The CDR3, as DNA: TGTGCCAGCAGTTACGGGGTGGGGCGCTCCTACGAGCAGTACTTC. Amino acid sequence: CASSYGVGRSYEQYF.

J is TRBJ2-7 and V is TRBV5-6; D might be TRBD1 (5 bases). The CDR3 totals 14 residues. The germline CDR1 and CDR2 sequences are SGHDT and YYEEEE. Trimming shortened V by 2 bases and J by 4 bases, and 13 bases separated the two germline ends. The CDR3 region has the DNA TGTGCCAGCAGCTTAAGGGGTTTGGAGTACGAGCAGTACTTC. It encodes CASSLRGLEYEQYF.

The rearrangement joins TRBV21-1 to TRBJ2-7; the table's D call, TRBD1, was not checked against the DNA. TRBV21-1 is a recognized pseudogene. There are 17 residues in the CDR3. The CDR3 region is CASSQIELTGISYEQYF. In DNA, the CDR3 is TGTGCCAGCAGCCAAATCGAACTGACAGGTATCAGCTACGAGCAGTACTTC.

The V call is TRBV9, the J call TRBJ2-7, with 9 positions matching TRBD2. Germline values: CDR1 SGDLS, CDR2 YYNGEE. The CDR3 is 14 amino acids. The trim removed 4 bases at V and 3 bases at J, leaving 5 bases unmatched. In nucleotides, the CDR3 is TGTGCCAGCAGCCCCGGACTAGCGATCTACGAGCAGTACTTC. Translation gives CASSPGLAIYEQYF. The whole variable domain, remainder taken from reference TRBV9 and TRBJ2-7, is DSGVTQTPKHLITATGQRVTLRCSPRSGDLSVYWYQQSLDQGLQFLIQYYNGEERAKGNILERFSAQQFPDLHSELNLSSLELGDSALYFCASSPGLAIYEQYFGPGTRLTVT.

The rearrangement uses TRBV4-3 and TRBJ1-3, with 8 positions matching TRBD1. The junction had 10 bases not matched to a gene; V was cut back by 3 bases and J by 15 bases. Germline CDR1 LGHNA, CDR2 YSLEER. The CDR3 runs to 13 residues. CDR3 region: CASSQDRAGVGYF. For the CDR3, the DNA is TGCGCCAGCAGCCAGGACAGGGCTGGAGTGGGATATTTT.

The chain is built from TRBV14 and TRBJ2-5; 10 bases map to TRBD1. CDR1 is SGHDN, CDR2 FVKESK, per germline. The CDR3 contains 19 residues. V lost 0 bases to trimming and J lost 5 bases; unmatched junction nucleotides: 15. The CDR3 reads CASSQDLLPGQGPVETQYF. The DNA for the CDR3 is TGTGCCAGCAGCCAAGATCTACTGCCGGGACAGGGGCCTGTGGAGACCCAGTACTTC.

The chain recombines TRBV10-3 with TRBJ2-1, with TRBD1 identical over 9 bases. Unmatched junction bases numbered 7, after V lost 10 bases and J lost 6 bases. This CDR3 has 13 residues. Germline CDR1 ENHRY, CDR2 SYGVKD. The chain's CDR3 is CATGQGPANEQFF. CDR3 nucleotide sequence: TGTGCCACCGGACAGGGGCCAGCCAATGAGCAGTTCTTC.

This chain joins TRBV14 and TRBJ2-1; D unresolved. The V and J ends lost 3 bases and 4 bases respectively, with 7 bases between them. The length of the CDR3 is 13 residues. Per the germline V gene, CDR1 is SGHDN and CDR2 is FVKESK. CDR3 nucleotides: TGTGCCAGCAGCCACCAACAGTACAATGAGCAGTTCTTC. This translates into CASSHQQYNEQFF.

This clone has a handful of counts. This chain joins TRBV7-9 and TRBJ2-1; 14 bases line up with TRBD2. This CDR3 comprises 16 residues. Germline CDR1 reads SEHNR; CDR2 reads FQNEAQ (reference sequence). The ends lost 4 bases at V and 8 bases at J; junction bases unmatched: 7. The CDR3 spells CASSSQTSGRADEQFF. The CDR3 nucleotides are TGTGCCAGCAGCTCCCAGACTAGCGGGAGGGCGGATGAGCAGTTCTTC.